Listed below are T cell receptor beta chains from one sample, sequenced in a study of CD8 T cells in ankylosing spondylitis. TCRdb processed the 5' RACE reads anew with MiXCR; each CDR3 protein has one entry. Of around 390,000 distinct CDR3 sequences in the sample, about a fifth were seen once. What was sequenced was blood, either unsorted or a sorted T cell fraction (not recorded which). These receptors came from a male donor with ankylosing spondylitis. CDR3s include the opening cysteine and the closing phenylalanine or tryptophan. D genes are given only for firm matches. Only part of the rows carry a size: once, few, many, or a class if the clone is expanded.

v_gene,d_gene,abundance,j_gene,CDR3nt,CDR3aa
TRBV18,.,.,TRBJ1-1,TGTGCCAGCTCACGTCAGGGCCCTGAAGCTTTCTTT,CASSRQGPEAFF
TRBV6-7,.,once,TRBJ2-7,TGTGCCAGCAAAATCAAACCCCACGAGCAGTACTTC,CASKIKPHEQYF
TRBV5-1,.,few,TRBJ2-1,TGCGCCAGCAGCTTATGGGGAGCGGAGCCCAATGAGCAGTTCTTC,CASSLWGAEPNEQFF
TRBV6-2/TRBV6-3,.,few,TRBJ2-1,TGTGCCAGCAGTTATGTTCTTGGTGGAAACTACAATGAGCAGTTCTTC,CASSYVLGGNYNEQFF
TRBV2,.,many,TRBJ2-7,TGTGCCAGCAGTCCAGTAGGAACCTACGAGCAGTACTTC,CASSPVGTYEQYF
TRBV20-1,TRBD2,once,TRBJ2-1,TGCAGTGCTAGAGATTGGGAGGGTTTATCCTACAATGAGCAGTTCTTC,CSARDWEGLSYNEQFF
TRBV18,TRBD1,few,TRBJ1-5,TGTGCCAGCTCACCACCGAGACAGGGGTTCAATCAGCCCCAGCATTTT,CASSPPRQGFNQPQHF
TRBV7-2,TRBD1,.,TRBJ2-7,TGTGCCAGCAGCTTAGCGGGACAGTACGAGCAGTACTTC,CASSLAGQYEQYF
TRBV18,TRBD2,.,TRBJ2-7,TGTGCCAGCTCACCACTGACTAGCGGGACTCACGAGCAGTACTTC,CASSPLTSGTHEQYF
TRBV6-2/TRBV6-3,TRBD2,.,TRBJ2-5,TGTGCCAGCAGTTACCCTTTGACTAGCGCCCAGGAGACCCAGTACTTC,CASSYPLTSAQETQYF
TRBV5-1,TRBD2,.,TRBJ2-7,TGCGCCAGCAGCGCCCAACTAGCGGACACCCTAAGCTCCTACGAGCAGTACTTC,CASSAQLADTLSSYEQYF
TRBV27,.,few,TRBJ1-1,TGTGCCAGCAGTTCTCCTCCAGGGGTCGGGGACACTTCTGAAGCTTTCTTT,CASSSPPGVGDTSEAFF
TRBV29-1,.,.,TRBJ2-6,TGCAGCGTTGAAAGTCACTCTGGGGCCAACGTCCTGACTTTC,CSVESHSGANVLTF
TRBV29-1,TRBD1,.,TRBJ2-3,TGCAGCGCCGGACAGGGGGCTTTAGCAGATACGCAGTATTTT,CSAGQGALADTQYF
TRBV29-1,.,many,TRBJ2-7,TGCAGCGCCAAGGACATGGGGACCTACGAGCAGTACTTC,CSAKDMGTYEQYF
TRBV5-1,.,few,TRBJ2-6,TGCGCCAGCAGCTCGAACGCCCAGGGAACTGGGGCCAACGTCCTGACTTTC,CASSSNAQGTGANVLTF
TRBV2,TRBD1,.,TRBJ1-4,TGTGCCAGCTCACAGGGGTTAGATGAAAAACTGTTTTTT,CASSQGLDEKLFF
TRBV12-3/TRBV12-4,TRBD2,.,TRBJ2-1,TGTGCCAGCAGTTTACTCGCGGGAGGGCGCAGTGAGCAGTTCTTC,CASSLLAGGRSEQFF
TRBV29-1,TRBD1,few,TRBJ1-4,TGCAGCGCCACCCCGGACAGGGGCGCTTTGACTAATGAAAAACTGTTTTTT,CSATPDRGALTNEKLFF
TRBV3-1,TRBD1,.,TRBJ1-1,TGTGCCAGCAGCCGAACAGGGGACAACACTGAAGCTTTCTTT,CASSRTGDNTEAFF
TRBV21-1,.,few,TRBJ2-5,TGTGCCAGCAGCAATGAGAGGGGACAAGAGACCCAGTACTTC,CASSNERGQETQYF
TRBV6-2/TRBV6-3,.,.,TRBJ1-1,TGTGCCAGCAGTCAGAACCTGGGTAACACTGAAGCTTTCTTT,CASSQNLGNTEAFF
TRBV28,.,.,TRBJ1-1,TGTGCCAGCATGGGGATTACTGAAGCTTTCTTT,CASMGITEAFF
TRBV25-1,.,.,TRBJ2-5,TGTGCCAGCAGTGAATGGAGGGGTAAACAAGAGACCCAGTACTTC,CASSEWRGKQETQYF
TRBV7-2,TRBD2,.,TRBJ2-2,TGTGCCAGCAGCTTTTCAGCGGGGCAGGGTACCGGGGAGCTGTTTTTT,CASSFSAGQGTGELFF
TRBV27,.,few,TRBJ2-5,TGTGCCAGCAGTTTATCGGGTCGGGGGGCCGTTGAGACCCAGTACTTC,CASSLSGRGAVETQYF
TRBV6-1,TRBD2,.,TRBJ2-1,TGTGCCAGCAGTGTAGCACCAACTAGCGGGAGGGGATATGAGCAGTTCTTC,CASSVAPTSGRGYEQFF
TRBV10-3,.,many,TRBJ2-7,TGTGCCATCAGTGAGGGACTGATTTCCTACGAGCAGTACTTC,CAISEGLISYEQYF
TRBV7-3,.,.,TRBJ2-2,TGTGCCAGCAGCCCGCGACAGGGAGGCACCGGGGAGCTGTTTTTT,CASSPRQGGTGELFF
TRBV5-1,.,.,TRBJ2-4,TGCGCCAGCAGCTTGGCCGCGGCCGGGAACATTCAGTACTTC,CASSLAAAGNIQYF
TRBV29-1,TRBD2,.,TRBJ2-2,TGCAGCGTTTCTAGCGGGAGGGTCGGGGAGCTGTTTTTT,CSVSSGRVGELFF
TRBV10-3,.,.,TRBJ1-5,TGTGCCATCAGTGACGGCAGGTTGGAAGATCAGCCCCAGCATTTT,CAISDGRLEDQPQHF
TRBV11-3,.,.,TRBJ1-1,TGTGCCAGCAGCTTACTAGGGACCTCGGGGACTGAAGCTTTCTTT,CASSLLGTSGTEAFF
TRBV3-1,TRBD2,.,TRBJ2-3,TGTGCCAGCAGCCAACCGACTAGCGGGAGAGATACGCAGTATTTT,CASSQPTSGRDTQYF
TRBV18,TRBD2,many,TRBJ2-2,TGTGCCAGCTCACCACCTACCGGGACTACAACCGGGGAGCTGTTTTTT,CASSPPTGTTTGELFF
TRBV12-3/TRBV12-4,.,few,TRBJ1-2,TGTGCCAGCAGGGACTCGCAGGGGAGCGGCTACACCTTC,CASRDSQGSGYTF
TRBV7-9,.,.,TRBJ2-1,TGTGCCAGCAGCTTATCAGGGGATTGGGATGAGCAGTTCTTC,CASSLSGDWDEQFF
TRBV29-1,.,.,TRBJ2-5,TGCAGCGTTGAGAGCGAACGGTACCAAGAGACCCAGTACTTC,CSVESERYQETQYF
TRBV5-6,.,.,TRBJ1-5,TGTGCCAGCGCCAAGGGGGGCATTGTTGGCAATCAGCCCCAGCATTTT,CASAKGGIVGNQPQHF
TRBV6-1,.,.,TRBJ2-2,TGTGCCAGCACCATCGACAGGACGGTCGGGGAGCTGTTTTTT,CASTIDRTVGELFF